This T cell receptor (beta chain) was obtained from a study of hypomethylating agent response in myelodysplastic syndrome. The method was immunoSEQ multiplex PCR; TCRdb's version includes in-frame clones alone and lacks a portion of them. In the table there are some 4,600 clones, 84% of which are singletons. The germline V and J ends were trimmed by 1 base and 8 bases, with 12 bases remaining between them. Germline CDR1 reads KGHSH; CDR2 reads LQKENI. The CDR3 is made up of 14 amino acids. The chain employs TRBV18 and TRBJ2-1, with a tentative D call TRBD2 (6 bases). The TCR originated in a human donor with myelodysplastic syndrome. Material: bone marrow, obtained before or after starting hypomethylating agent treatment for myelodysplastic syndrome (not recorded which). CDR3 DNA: TGTGCCAGCTCACCACGGACCTGGGGGGATGAGCAGTTCTTC. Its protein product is CASSPRTWGDEQFF.